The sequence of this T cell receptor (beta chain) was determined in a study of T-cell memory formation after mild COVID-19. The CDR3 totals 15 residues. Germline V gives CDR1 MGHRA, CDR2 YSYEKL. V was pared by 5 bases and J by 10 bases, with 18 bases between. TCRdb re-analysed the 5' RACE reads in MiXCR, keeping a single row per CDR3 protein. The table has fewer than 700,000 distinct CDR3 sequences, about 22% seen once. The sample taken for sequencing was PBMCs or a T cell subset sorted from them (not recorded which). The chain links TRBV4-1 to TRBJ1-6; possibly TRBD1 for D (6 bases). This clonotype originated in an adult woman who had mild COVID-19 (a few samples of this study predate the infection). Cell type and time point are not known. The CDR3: CASSLLHRVQSPLHF. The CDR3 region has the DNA TGCGCCAGCAGCTTACTACACAGGGTACAGTCACCCCTCCACTTT.